The clone carrying this TCR beta chain has only a few counts. CD4+ naive, central memory, regulatory and stem cell-like memory subsets were isolated by sorting on CD45RO/CCR7/CD25/CD127/CD95/CD27. Populations isolated by sorting all had purity greater than 95%. Germline V gene lookup returns CDR1 LGHNA and CDR2 YSLEER. With 0 bases removed from V and 0 bases from J, the gap between germline ends came to 6 bases. CDR3 size: 14 residues. The data belong to a study of beta chain features in type 1 diabetes. Isolated RNA was reverse transcribed in full, so expressed TCRB transcripts were sequenced. For naive, central memory and regulatory T cell samples, reads averaged around 3.8 million. TCRdb's table, derived via immunoSEQ multiplex PCR, lists solely in-frame clones and lacks some. This sample has 150,000 to 180,000 clones, with approximately 12% found just once.

The sequenced sample consisted of central memory CD4+ T cells from blood. The TCR was taken from a young man in good health. The V and J genes are TRBV4-3 and TRBJ2-7, with D hard to call. Written as DNA, the CDR3 is TGCGCCAGCAGCCAAGATGAACGCTCCTACGAGCAGTACTTC. Protein: CASSQDERSYEQYF.